These 5 T cell receptor beta chains share one sample of origin, sequenced in a study of T-cell reconstitution after alpha-beta-depleted transplantation in children. The TCRbeta library was prepared with unique molecular identifiers. TCRdb ran MiXCR on the PCR reads and lists one entry per CDR3 protein. Here the sample spans 610,000 or so distinct CDR3 sequences, 27% being singletons. The sample consisted of PBMCs, taken before TCRalphabeta/CD19-depleted stem cell transplant. These TCRs come from a boy less than two years old with Wiskott-Aldrich syndrome, due to receive a stem cell transplant.

V gene TRBV29-1 combines with J gene TRBJ2-3, with 9 bases lining up with TRBD2. This CDR3 comprises 13 residues. Per the germline V gene, CDR1 is SQVTM and CDR2 is ANQGSEA. The V gene end was trimmed by 7 bases and the J gene end by 1 base; junction bases not matched to a gene: 3. Written as DNA, the CDR3 is TGCAGCGCGGGACTAGCTCGCACAGATACGCAGTATTTT. Residues: CSAGLARTDTQYF.

The chain carries TRBV12-3 or TRBV12-4 and TRBJ1-4; possibly TRBD1 for D (5 bases). This CDR3 is 17 amino acids long. V was shortened by 5 bases and J by 0 bases, with 16 bases between the two germline ends. This CDR3 reads CASSPILGEATNEKLFF. The CDR3 coding sequence is TGTGCCAGCAGTCCCATATTAGGGGAGGCAACTAATGAAAAACTGTTTTTT.

This clonotype occurred a few times. The J gene is TRBJ2-5, the V gene TRBV12-3 or TRBV12-4, with D unresolved. V shed 2 bases and J shed 5 bases, with 9 bases lying between them. The CDR3 is 13 residues long. This CDR3 reads CASSLTVLETQYF. CDR3 nucleotides: TGTGCCAGCAGTTTAACAGTCCTGGAGACCCAGTACTTC.

A few counts support this clonotype. V usage is TRBV7-2 and J usage is TRBJ2-5, with unresolved D. This CDR3 contains 12 residues. The V gene lost 5 bases and the J gene lost 4 bases, with 8 bases spanning the gap. Per the germline V gene, CDR1 is SGHTA and CDR2 is FQGNSA. The CDR3 DNA reads TGTGCCAGCAGCCTCTACACAGAGACCCAGTACTTC. Its translation is CASSLYTETQYF. Combining the CDR3 with reference TRBV7-2 and TRBJ2-5 gives the whole variable domain GAGVSQSPSNKVTEKGKDVELRCDPISGHTALYWYRQSLGQGLEFLIYFQGNSAPDKSGLPSDRFSAERTGGSVSTLTIQRTQQEDSAVYLCASSLYTETQYFGPGTRLLVL.

This clonotype has more than one count but fewer than ten. The chain recombines TRBV24-1 with TRBJ2-1; 8 nucleotides agree with TRBD2. Losses at the gene ends were 4 bases for V and 9 bases for J; bases not matched to a gene: 4. The length of the CDR3 is 13 residues. The germline V gene encodes CDR1 KGHDR and CDR2 SFDVKD. The CDR3 DNA follows: TGTGCCACCAGTGAGGGCGGGGGGTTTGAGCAGTTCTTC. Translation: CATSEGGGFEQFF.